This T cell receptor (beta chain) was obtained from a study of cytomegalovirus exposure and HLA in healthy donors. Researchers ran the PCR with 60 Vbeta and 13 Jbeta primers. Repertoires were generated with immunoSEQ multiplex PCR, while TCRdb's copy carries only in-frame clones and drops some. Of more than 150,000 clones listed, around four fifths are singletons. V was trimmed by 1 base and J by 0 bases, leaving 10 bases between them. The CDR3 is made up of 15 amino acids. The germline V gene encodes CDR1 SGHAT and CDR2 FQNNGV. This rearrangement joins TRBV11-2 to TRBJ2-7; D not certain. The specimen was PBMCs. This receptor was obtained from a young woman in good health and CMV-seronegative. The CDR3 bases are TGTGCCAGCAGCTTAGGGGCCATACACTCCTACGAGCAGTACTTC. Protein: CASSLGAIHSYEQYF.